Described below is a single T cell receptor beta chain sequence and its context. Its target is unknown. TCRdb passed the RT-PCR reads through MiXCR, listing each CDR3 protein once. The sample shows about 190,000 distinct CDR3 sequences, around 14% of them seen only once. This CDR3 has 19 amino acids. The V and J ends lost 5 bases and 0 bases, in that order; junction bases with no gene match: 16. This sample is part of a study of response to subunit inactivated influenza vaccine. Study-level results: Only a handful of new T cells, the authors suggested, are recruited with each seasonal influenza vaccination.

The clonotype originates from a man in his fifties who received an inactivated influenza vaccine. Sequencing used CD8+ T cells sorted from PBMCs, obtained less than 6 days after vaccination. The chain recombines TRBV12-3 or TRBV12-4 with TRBJ2-3, with TRBD2 matching over 8 bases. CDR3 sequence: CASSRRASGPLSSTDTQYF. The CDR3 region has the DNA TGTGCCAGCAGTCGCAGGGCTAGCGGGCCCCTTTCTAGCACAGATACGCAGTATTTT.